Below, 23 T cell receptor beta chains from the same sample are listed, as sequenced in a study of pediatric ulcerative colitis. Rectal tissue came from one to two pinch biopsies taken at colonoscopy. TCRdb keeps only in-frame clones here, not all; method: immunoSEQ multiplex PCR. The table lists 15,000 to 20,000 clones, about 80% of them singletons. The sequencing input was gut tissue. The receptor source for this set is a boy younger than 18 who was a control in a study of pediatric ulcerative colitis.

The J gene is TRBJ1-1, the V gene TRBV5-1; D might be TRBD1 (6 bases). V was pared by 4 bases and J by 5 bases, with 15 bases between. Germline CDR1 and CDR2: SGHRS and YFSETQ. CDR3 size: 14 residues. CDR3 nucleotides: TGCGCCAGCAGCGGGGGCTGGGTCTGGACTGAAGCTTTCTTT. Its protein product is CASSGGWVWTEAFF.

On this clone: One end of the junction varies from germline; a read error may be responsible. The rearrangement uses TRBV7-7 and TRBJ2-2; perhaps TRBD2 as D (6 bases). The CDR3 length is 17 residues. The germline gives CDR1 SSHAT, CDR2 FNYEAQ (reference sequence). The chain's CDR3 is CASSSSHSGERTGELFF. The CDR3 coding sequence is TGTGCTAGCAGCTCATCTCATTCGGGGGAGCGCACCGGGGAGCTGTTTTTT.

The V gene is TRBV27, the J gene TRBJ2-7; D perhaps matches TRBD2 (5 bases). Trimming removed 6 bases from V and 3 bases from J, with 15 bases in between. The CDR3 consists of 14 residues. The V gene's germline CDR1 is MNHEY and CDR2 SMNVEV (reference sequence). DNA of the CDR3: TGTGCCAGCAGGGCTAGCAACTACTTCTACGAGCAGTACTTC. The encoded protein is CASRASNYFYEQYF.

By share, this clone ranks as medium-sized. The chain is built from TRBV7-2 and TRBJ2-3, with TRBD1 matching 10 bases. Germline lookup yields CDR1 SGHTA and CDR2 FQGNSA. J gave up 11 bases and V 5 bases, and 7 bases lay outside the gene matches. CDR3 length: 13 amino acids. The chain's CDR3 is CASSPRTGGGQYF. For the CDR3, the DNA is TGTGCCAGCAGCCCCCGGACAGGGGGGGGGCAGTATTTT.

The chain recombines TRBV2 with TRBJ1-4; D unresolved. CDR3 length: 15 amino acids. Germline V gene sequence: CDR1 SNHLY, CDR2 FYNNEI. V dropped 1 base and J dropped 4 bases, with 10 bases sitting between them. The chain's CDR3 is CASSEVWQINEKLFF. CDR3 DNA sequence: TGTGCCAGCAGTGAAGTGTGGCAGATTAATGAAAAACTGTTTTTT.

The V gene is TRBV7-2, the J gene TRBJ2-1; 11 nucleotides align to TRBD2. The CDR3 is made up of 15 amino acids. V lost 3 bases to trimming and J lost 7 bases; unmatched junction nucleotides: 5. CDR1 and CDR2 (germline): SGHTA, FQGNSA. The CDR3 DNA reads TGTGCCAGCAGCTTGCGTCTAGCGGGGGGAAATGAGCAGTTCTTC. This translates into CASSLRLAGGNEQFF.

The rearrangement links TRBV11-2 to TRBJ1-1; D may be TRBD1 (6 bases). Between the trimmed V and J ends, which lost 5 bases and 5 bases, there was a span of 18 bases. The CDR3 is made up of 15 amino acids. CDR1 and CDR2 (germline): SGHAT, FQNNGV. In nucleotides, the CDR3 is TGTGCCAGCAGCCTATACAGGGTTCCGGAGACTGAAGCTTTCTTT. Protein sequence: CASSLYRVPETEAFF.

This clone occurred a few times. The gene calls are TRBV2 and TRBJ2-7, with D maybe TRBD1 (6 bases). The V end lost 3 bases, the J end lost 1 base, and 16 bases lay between the germline ends. In germline, CDR1 is SNHLY, CDR2 FYNNEI. This CDR3 has 16 amino acids. The CDR3, as DNA: TGTGCCAGCAGTGATCCCCACAGGGACGGATCCTACGAGCAGTACTTC. It codes for CASSDPHRDGSYEQYF.

The rearrangement uses TRBV25-1 and TRBJ1-4; perhaps TRBD1 as D (5 bases). Per the germline V gene, CDR1 is MGHDK and CDR2 is SYGVNS. V dropped 1 base and J dropped 8 bases, with 11 bases sitting between them. The CDR3 spans 14 residues. The CDR3 loop is CASSESTTAEKLFF. In DNA, the CDR3 is TGTGCCAGCAGTGAATCCACGACAGCAGAAAAACTGTTTTTT.

The V gene is TRBV5-4, the J gene TRBJ2-5, with D maybe TRBD1 (6 bases). V shed 4 bases and J shed 2 bases, with 18 bases lying between them. Germline CDR1 is SGHNT and CDR2 is YYREEE (reference sequence). The CDR3 is 16 residues long. CDR3 loop: CASSRDIGISQETQYF. CDR3 nucleotide sequence: TGTGCCAGCAGCCGGGACATTGGAATTTCTCAAGAGACCCAGTACTTC.

This clone came up once. The chain employs TRBV9 and TRBJ2-7; D is unresolved. V lost 4 bases and J 2 bases, leaving 13 bases between the germline ends. CDR1 is SGDLS, CDR2 YYNGEE, per germline. The CDR3 has 14 residues. The CDR3: CASSQSGGPYEQYF. In DNA, the CDR3 is TGTGCCAGCAGCCAGTCTGGTGGGCCCTACGAGCAGTACTTC.

This clone was observed a few times. The rearrangement joins TRBV6-1 to TRBJ2-7; 7 positions match TRBD1. Trimming at V came to 7 bases and at J to 1 base, leaving 1 base not matched to a gene. The CDR3 loop spans 12 amino acids. Germline CDR1 is MNHNS and CDR2 is SASEGT. The CDR3 is CASTGQSYEQYF. The CDR3 region has the DNA TGTGCCAGCACGGGACAGTCCTACGAGCAGTACTTC.

J is TRBJ2-1 and V is TRBV29-1; D may match TRBD1 or TRBD2 (7 bases each). The CDR3 length is 19 residues. The ends were cut back, 0 bases at V and 3 bases at J, with 24 bases in the middle. Germline assignment: CDR1 SQVTM and CDR2 ANQGSEA. For the CDR3, the DNA is TGCAGCGTTGAAGAACTGACAGGGAGGGAGGGTTCTGGCTACAATGAGCAGTTCTTC. Amino acid sequence: CSVEELTGREGSGYNEQFF.

The table lists this clone with a few counts. V is TRBV2 and J is TRBJ2-3, with 9 bases identical to TRBD2. Trimming cost V 4 bases and J 3 bases; bases outside gene matches: 5. This CDR3 has 15 amino acids. Germline assignment: CDR1 SNHLY and CDR2 FYNNEI. CDR3 coding DNA: TGTGCCAGCAGTGCTTCGCTAGCGGGGACAGATACGCAGTATTTT. This translates into CASSASLAGTDTQYF.

This CDR3 reads CASSSKGDQPQHF. As DNA, the CDR3 is TGTGCCAGCAGTTCCAAGGGAGATCAGCCCCAGCATTTT. This chain links TRBV27 with TRBJ1-5; D remains ambiguous. CDR3 length: 13 amino acids. Trimming shortened V by 4 bases and J by 5 bases, and 9 bases separated the two germline ends. Germline V gene sequence: CDR1 MNHEY, CDR2 SMNVEV (reference sequence).

In its sample, this clone was seen a few times. The same CDR3 is also encoded by other DNA sequences in this sample. V is TRBV19 and J is TRBJ2-7, with 7 bases identical to TRBD1. With V trimmed by 5 bases and J by 2 bases, 6 bases remained unmatched. Germline V CDR1 and CDR2: LNHDA, SQIVND (reference sequence). This CDR3 contains 14 residues. The CDR3 DNA reads TGTGCCAGTAGTCAGACAGGGCTAGCCTACGAGCAGTACTTC. It codes for CASSQTGLAYEQYF.

DNA of the CDR3: TGCGCCAGCAGTGAGGGTTGGAATGAGCAGTTCTTC. This encodes CASSEGWNEQFF. The genes are TRBV10-2 and TRBJ2-1, with unresolved D. Trimming removed 2 bases at V and 7 bases at J, with 6 bases between. Germline V gives CDR1 WSHSY, CDR2 SAAADI. CDR3 size: 12 residues.

The V and J genes are TRBV27 and TRBJ2-5, with 9 bases that match TRBD2. The CDR3 is 15 amino acids. V shed 4 bases, J shed 5 bases, and the junction held 8 bases outside the gene matches. The germline V gene has CDR1 MNHEY and CDR2 SMNVEV (reference sequence). The CDR3 region is CASSSRRGGRETQYF. CDR3 bases: TGTGCCAGCAGTTCACGGCGGGGGGGTAGGGAGACCCAGTACTTC.

This clone turned up a few times. V gene TRBV2 combines with J gene TRBJ1-6, with 7 nucleotides matching TRBD1. The J segment lost 10 bases and the V segment lost 2 bases, leaving 8 bases of the junction unmatched. CDR3 size: 15 residues. Germline V gene lookup returns CDR1 SNHLY and CDR2 FYNNEI. The CDR3 region is CASSELGTVSSPLHF. CDR3 in DNA: TGTGCCAGCAGTGAACTGGGGACAGTGAGCTCACCCCTCCACTTT.

This clone showed up just a few times. V is TRBV5-1 and J is TRBJ1-3, with TRBD1 as a possible D gene (5 bases). Trimming removed 1 base from V and 1 base from J, with 12 bases in between. Germline V lookup: CDR1 SGHRS, CDR2 YFSETQ. There are 16 residues in the CDR3. The CDR3 DNA reads TGCGCCAGCAGCTTGTTGGGGGACCCTTCTGGAAACACCATATATTTT. It translates to CASSLLGDPSGNTIYF.

V is TRBV28 and J is TRBJ2-3; 11 bases are a match to TRBD1. Germline assignment: CDR1 MDHEN and CDR2 SYDVKM. The CDR3 spans 19 residues. V trimming: 6 bases; J trimming: 4 bases; junction bases outside the gene matches: 18. CDR3 nucleotides: TGTGCCAGCAGCTCCGGGACAGGGGGTAGCGGGAGTACCCCAGATACGCAGTATTTT. It encodes CASSSGTGGSGSTPDTQYF.

The J gene is TRBJ1-5, the V gene TRBV27; D might be TRBD1 (5 bases). Germline loops: CDR1 MNHEY, CDR2 SMNVEV (reference sequence). The germline V and J ends were trimmed by 6 bases and 7 bases, with 22 bases remaining between them. This CDR3 has 16 residues. CDR3 DNA: TGTGCCAGCAGCTCTAACTATCAAGGGACGGAACAGCCCCAGCATTTT. Its protein is CASSSNYQGTEQPQHF.

This rearrangement joins TRBV9 to TRBJ2-5, with a weak D call TRBD1 (5 bases). The DNA end lines up better with TRBJ2-7; the J call may be wrong. This CDR3 region has 15 residues. Germline lookup yields CDR1 SGDLS and CDR2 YYNGEE. CDR3 DNA sequence: TGTGCCAGCAGCTTAAACCTCGACAGCTCCTACGAGCAGTACTTC. Translation gives CASSLNLDSSYEQYF.